These 26 T cell receptor beta chains were all obtained from the same sample, sequenced in a study of T cells in localized non-small cell lung cancer. Using immunoSEQ multiplex PCR, the repertoire was profiled, and TCRdb retains in-frame clones only, with some absent. Among over 1,500 clones, 25% were seen once, and the ten largest hold over 10%. Sequenced material: lung tumor tissue, taken before any cancer treatment. The receptors come from a woman aged 35-75 years with stage I lung adenocarcinoma.

This clone has more than one count but fewer than ten. This chain connects TRBV19 to TRBJ1-4; maybe TRBD1 (5 bases). There are 15 residues in the CDR3. CDR1 is LNHDA, CDR2 SQIVND, per germline (reference sequence). V gave up 8 bases and J gave up 7 bases, with 20 bases separating them. The CDR3 region has the DNA TGTGCCAGTCGAAAGACCGGGACCAAGGGTGAAAAACTGTTTTTT. It codes for CASRKTGTKGEKLFF. The full variable domain, its missing parts supplied by reference TRBV19 and TRBJ1-4, is DGGITQSPKYLFRKEGQNVTLSCEQNLNHDAMYWYRQDPGQGLRLIYYSQIVNDFQKGDIAEGYSVSREKKESFPLTVTSAQKNPTAFYLCASRKTGTKGEKLFFGSGTQLSVL.

The chain couples TRBV9 to TRBJ2-2; D unresolved. V was shortened by 5 bases and J by 6 bases, with 14 bases between the two germline ends. CDR3 length: 14 residues. Germline-derived CDR1 and CDR2 are SGDLS and YYNGEE. CDR3 in DNA: TGTGCCAGCAGTGAACAGCAGACGGCCGGGGAGCTGTTTTTT. Translated: CASSEQQTAGELFF.

This chain joins TRBV11-3 and TRBJ1-4; tentatively, D is TRBD1 (5 bases). The V end was cut by 5 bases, the J end by 4 bases, with 11 bases between. The germline V gene has CDR1 SGHNT and CDR2 YENEEA. The CDR3 length is 14 residues. The DNA of the CDR3 is TGTGCCAGCAGCCAGGCAGGGTTTAATGAAAAACTGTTTTTT. It translates to CASSQAGFNEKLFF. The full variable domain, with the rest looked up from reference TRBV11-3 and TRBJ1-4, is EAGVVQSPRYKIIEKKQPVAFWCNPISGHNTLYWYLQNLGQGPELLIRYENEEAVDDSQLPKDRFSAERLKGVDSTLKIQPAELGDSAVYLCASSQAGFNEKLFFGSGTQLSVL.

This clone is large by share. For the CDR3, the DNA is TGTGCCAGCAGTCCTCGGGACAGAAATTCACCCCTCCACTTT. Protein product: CASSPRDRNSPLHF. This chain joins TRBV6-8 and TRBJ1-6; 7 nucleotides line up with TRBD1. The V segment lost 5 bases and the J segment 7 bases; nucleotides outside the gene matches: 5. CDR1 is MNHGY and CDR2 is SAAAGT in the germline V gene. This CDR3 region has 14 residues.

The CDR3 reads CASSLMPGQGRPEQYF. CDR3 sequence (DNA): TGTGCCAGCAGTCTGATGCCGGGACAGGGGCGCCCCGAGCAGTACTTC. This chain links TRBV28 with TRBJ2-7, with 10 bases matching TRBD1. The V segment lost 5 bases and the J segment 6 bases; nucleotides outside the gene matches: 13. The CDR3 extends over 16 amino acids. Germline-derived CDR1 and CDR2 are MDHEN and SYDVKM.

The J gene is TRBJ2-5, the V gene TRBV9; 8 bases map to TRBD2. Unmatched junction bases numbered 10, after V lost 5 bases and J lost 7 bases. Per the germline V gene, CDR1 is SGDLS and CDR2 is YYNGEE. The CDR3 covers 14 residues. The CDR3 loop is CASSEDAGGRTQYF. CDR3 DNA sequence: TGTGCCAGCAGTGAAGATGCGGGGGGCCGGACCCAGTACTTC.

The V and J genes are TRBV5-1 and TRBJ2-2; D uncertain. Germline-derived CDR1 and CDR2 are SGHRS and YFSETQ. Trimming cost V 4 bases and J 6 bases, with 19 bases left between them. This CDR3 has 16 amino acids. CDR3 region: CASSQNRPPSSGELFF. Written as DNA, the CDR3 is TGCGCCAGCAGCCAAAACCGACCGCCGAGCTCCGGGGAGCTGTTTTTT.

The V call is TRBV11-3, the J call TRBJ1-2; possibly TRBD1 for D (5 bases). The CDR3 is 15 amino acids. The V gene's germline CDR1 is SGHNT and CDR2 YENEEA. The germline V and J ends were trimmed by 0 bases and 0 bases, with 8 bases remaining between them. Here the CDR3 DNA reads TGTGCCAGCAGCTTAGATTGGACAACTAACTATGGCTACACCTTC. It codes for CASSLDWTTNYGYTF.

The rearrangement joins TRBV30 to TRBJ1-1; TRBD1 might be the D (5 bases). Germline V gene sequence: CDR1 GTSNPN, CDR2 SVGIG (reference sequence). The CDR3 contains 15 residues. Trimming shortened V by 0 bases and J by 3 bases, and 14 bases separated the two germline ends. The CDR3 loop reads CAWSVWGSPHTEAFF. CDR3 DNA: TGTGCCTGGAGTGTATGGGGGTCTCCGCACACTGAAGCTTTCTTT. Combining the CDR3 with reference TRBV30 and TRBJ1-1 gives the whole variable domain SQTIHQWPATLVQPVGSPLSLECTVEGTSNPNLYWYRQAAGRGLQLLFYSVGIGQISSEVPQNLSASRPQDRQFILSSKKLLLSDSGFYLCAWSVWGSPHTEAFFGQGTRLTVV.

CDR3 bases: TGTGCCAGCAGTCCCATGTTTCTCCAGGGAGAGCTGTTTTTT. Amino acid sequence: CASSPMFLQGELFF. The chain has TRBV6-8 and TRBJ2-2; maybe TRBD1 (5 bases). V was clipped by 5 bases and J by 11 bases, with 18 bases between them. The CDR3 runs to 14 residues. Germline CDR1 is MNHGY and CDR2 is SAAAGT.

This chain joins TRBV11-3 and TRBJ1-1; D not certain. With 5 bases removed from V and 0 bases from J, the gap between germline ends came to 16 bases. The CDR3 spans 16 residues. CDR1 is SGHNT, CDR2 YENEEA, per germline. The CDR3 DNA reads as TGTGCCAGCAGCCCTGAACAGCCGAAACTGAACACTGAAGCTTTCTTT. This encodes CASSPEQPKLNTEAFF.

This clone was detected a few times. The gene calls are TRBV11-3 and TRBJ2-5, with 13 bases matching TRBD2. Trimming took 4 bases from V and 5 from J; bases not matched to a gene: 7. CDR1 SGHNT and CDR2 YENEEA come from the germline V gene. CDR3 size: 16 residues. As DNA, the CDR3 is TGTGCCAGCAGCTCGGGGACTAGCGGGGAGGGGGAGACCCAGTACTTC. This encodes CASSSGTSGEGETQYF.

This clone was found a few times. J is TRBJ1-1 and V is TRBV8-2. TRBV8-2 is a recognized pseudogene. The CDR3 runs to 16 residues. Here the CDR3 reads CASSSNQQGLRTEAFF. The CDR3, as DNA: TGTGCCAGCAGTTCGAACCAACAGGGACTAAGGACTGAAGCTTTCTTT.

The V gene is TRBV6-8, the J gene TRBJ1-3, with D uncertain. V was pared by 2 bases and J by 0 bases, with 8 bases between. This CDR3 contains 15 residues. Germline assignment: CDR1 MNHGY and CDR2 SAAAGT. The CDR3 DNA sequence: TGTGCCAGCAGTTACGAGTTGGGCTCTGGAAACACCATATATTTT. It translates to CASSYELGSGNTIYF.

The chain combines TRBV11-3 with TRBJ2-1; 9 bases are a match to TRBD2. V shed 4 bases and J 9 bases; nucleotides not matched to a gene: 7. The germline CDR1 and CDR2 sequences are SGHNT and YENEEA. The CDR3 runs 14 residues. In DNA, the CDR3 is TGTGCCAGCAGCTCGGGACTAGCATCGGGTGAGCAGTTCTTC. It specifies CASSSGLASGEQFF.

This chain joins TRBV6-8 and TRBJ2-7; 11 positions match TRBD2. Germline-derived CDR1 and CDR2 are MNHGY and SAAAGT. This CDR3 region has 15 residues. The junction had 8 bases not matched to a gene; V was cut back by 5 bases and J by 5 bases. This CDR3 reads CASSPPGLAVHEQYF. CDR3 in DNA: TGTGCCAGCAGTCCCCCGGGACTAGCGGTTCACGAGCAGTACTTC.

This rearrangement joins TRBV29-1 to TRBJ2-3; no firm D call. Per the germline V gene, CDR1 is SQVTM and CDR2 is ANQGSEA. This CDR3 has 13 amino acids. Deletions cut 4 bases from V and 3 bases from J, with 11 bases between. In DNA, the CDR3 is TGCAGCGTTGCATTCTCTCGGACAGATACGCAGTATTTT. It specifies CSVAFSRTDTQYF.

This chain connects TRBV14 to TRBJ2-6; no reliable D call. Trimming stripped 4 bases from V and 4 bases from J, with 17 bases between. CDR3 length equals 17 residues. Germline CDR1 and CDR2: SGHDN and FVKESK. In DNA form, the CDR3 reads TGTGCCAGCAGCCCCCCGGGCCGTACGCGGGGGGCCAACGTCCTGACTTTC. Protein product: CASSPPGRTRGANVLTF. The full variable domain, in which reference TRBV14 and TRBJ2-6 provide the parts outside the CDR3, is EAGVTQFPSHSVIEKGQTVTLRCDPISGHDNLYWYRRVMGKEIKFLLHFVKESKQDESGMPNNRFLAERTGGTYSTLKVQPAELEDSGVYFCASSPPGRTRGANVLTFGAGSRLTVL.

CDR3 residues: CASPIAGRRETQYF. Here the CDR3 DNA reads TGCGCCAGCCCAATAGCGGGGCGGAGAGAGACCCAGTACTTC. V usage is TRBV5-1 and J usage is TRBJ2-5, with 8 bases identical to TRBD2. The J segment lost 4 bases and the V segment lost 7 bases, leaving 9 bases of the junction unmatched. Germline V gene sequence: CDR1 SGHRS, CDR2 YFSETQ. The CDR3 has 14 amino acids.

The table lists this clone with a few counts. This chain connects TRBV6-8 to TRBJ2-7; D is unclear. The V gene lost 6 bases and the J gene lost 4 bases, with 10 bases spanning the gap. This CDR3 is built from 12 residues. From germline, CDR1 is MNHGY and CDR2 SAAAGT. In DNA form, the CDR3 reads TGTGCCAGCAGATCCGACGCTTACGAGCAGTACTTC. As protein: CASRSDAYEQYF.

This clone was detected a few times. This rearrangement joins TRBV18 to TRBJ2-7; possible D gene TRBD1, 6 bases. The V and J ends lost 3 bases and 6 bases respectively, with 12 bases between them. Germline CDR1 KGHSH, CDR2 LQKENI. The CDR3 sequence is 13 residues long. Here the CDR3 reads CASSPGQQGEQYF. The DNA of the CDR3 is TGTGCCAGCTCACCGGGACAACAAGGCGAGCAGTACTTC.

This clone is deemed medium-sized (0.01 to 0.1%). The chain carries TRBV11-3 and TRBJ2-3; D not certain. Trimming removed 0 bases from V and 4 bases from J, with 14 bases in between. From germline, CDR1 is SGHNT and CDR2 YENEEA. CDR3 size: 16 residues. The CDR3 loop reads CASSLEGWAAPDTQYF. CDR3 sequence (DNA): TGTGCCAGCAGCTTAGAGGGTTGGGCCGCCCCAGATACGCAGTATTTT.

The chain is built from TRBV11-3 and TRBJ2-1; 12 bases agree with TRBD2. CDR3 length equals 14 residues. With V trimmed by 5 bases and J by 9 bases, 5 bases remained unmatched. CDR1 and CDR2 (germline): SGHNT, YENEEA. The CDR3 region has the DNA TGTGCCAGCAGCAGGACTAGCGGGGCGGGTGAGCAGTTCTTC. Its protein product is CASSRTSGAGEQFF.

This sequence joins TRBV18 and TRBJ2-7; 10 bases fit TRBD1. J lost 5 bases, V lost 3 bases, and 10 bases had no gene match. The CDR3 runs to 16 residues. Germline V gene sequence: CDR1 KGHSH, CDR2 LQKENI. CDR3 loop: CASSPQTGTGAHEQYF. Written as DNA, the CDR3 is TGTGCCAGCTCACCTCAAACCGGGACAGGGGCCCACGAGCAGTACTTC. The full variable domain, its missing parts supplied by reference TRBV18 and TRBJ2-7, is NAGVMQNPRHLVRRRGQEARLRCSPMKGHSHVYWYRQLPEEGLKFMVYLQKENIIDESGMPKERFSAEFPKEGPSILRIQQVVRGDSAAYFCASSPQTGTGAHEQYFGPGTRLTVT.

This clone was seen only a few times. The V and J genes are TRBV7-6 and TRBJ1-2, with D possibly TRBD1 on 6 matching bases. CDR1 is SGHVS, CDR2 FNYEAQ, per germline. The CDR3 has 14 residues. V gave up 5 bases and J gave up 4 bases, with 14 bases separating them. CDR3 nucleotides: TGTGCCAGCAGCCCCTGGGGGGCCGTCTATGGCTACACCTTC. The encoded protein is CASSPWGAVYGYTF.

In this sample, this clone turned up a few times. The rearrangement uses TRBV11-3 and TRBJ1-1; 8 nucleotides match TRBD1. The germline V gene encodes CDR1 SGHNT and CDR2 YENEEA. This CDR3 has 14 residues. V dropped 7 bases and J dropped 1; count of bases not matched to a gene: 5. This chain's CDR3 is CASNFGQGNTEAFF. The CDR3 DNA reads as TGTGCCAGCAACTTCGGACAGGGGAACACTGAAGCTTTCTTT.